Described below is a single T cell receptor (beta chain) sequence and its context. The target antigen is unknown. This entry belongs to a study of CD8 T cells in ankylosing spondylitis. The ends were cut back, 5 bases at V and 4 bases at J, with 12 bases in the middle. CDR3 length: 13 amino acids. CDR1 and CDR2 (germline): SGHAT, FQDESV (reference sequence). Study-level findings and limits: A CD8+ phenotype characterized the disease-linked clones, which were relatively rare in peripheral blood. Disease-linked clones reportedly showed significant enrichment in matched ankylosing spondylitis synovial fluid. Blood of patients with ankylosing spondylitis appeared to be characterized by a TCR beta motif of several highly homologous variants.

It was by quantitative 5'-RACE with molecular barcodes that TCR beta libraries were made. TCRdb reanalysed the 5' RACE reads using MiXCR and keeps one entry per CDR3 protein. The data show around 330,000 distinct CDR3 sequences, around 10% seen once. Specimen: blood, either unsorted or a sorted T cell fraction (not recorded which). The source is a female donor with ankylosing spondylitis or in good health (not recorded which). V gene TRBV11-1 combines with J gene TRBJ2-7; the D gene is possibly TRBD1 (6 bases). DNA for the CDR3: TGTGCCAGCAGCCGCGCGCAGGGGTACGAGCAGTACTTC. It is translated as CASSRAQGYEQYF.